The sequence of this T cell receptor (beta chain) was determined in a study of blood T cell repertoires in COVID-19. Here immunoSEQ multiplex PCR was the method, and the copy in TCRdb shows in-frame clones only, minus some. The sample contains about 240,000 clones, approximately 80% of which appear only once. This CDR3 has 14 amino acids. Germline V lookup: CDR1 MNHEY, CDR2 SMNVEV (reference sequence). The ends were cut back, 2 bases at V and 9 bases at J, with 13 bases in the middle. The chain is built from TRBV27 and TRBJ2-2, with unresolved D. The specimen sequenced was peripheral blood. The receptor's source is a woman in her late teens or twenties with acute or convalescent COVID-19. CDR3 sequence (DNA): TGTGCCAGCAGTTTACGCTGGCCACCCCGGGAGCTGTTTTTT. Translating it yields CASSLRWPPRELFF.